These T cell receptor beta chains were read from a single sample in a study of Ad26.COV2.S vaccination and SARS-CoV-2 variants. Here immunoSEQ multiplex PCR was the method, and the copy in TCRdb shows in-frame clones only, minus some. Of under 150,000 clones detected, approximately 90% appear once; the ten largest clones hold approximately 5.1%. Source: peripheral blood, taken after recovery from COVID-19. The origin of the receptors is a human donor who had recovered from COVID-19. The CDR3 runs from the conserved cysteine through the conserved F or W. D genes are given only for firm matches. Size is omitted from some rows. Given values are once, few, many or a class for expanded clones.

D	V	J	size	CDR3	DNA
TRBD1	TRBV5-6	TRBJ2-1	few	CASSEDRGSYNEQFF	TGTGCCAGCAGCGAAGACAGGGGCTCCTACAATGAGCAGTTCTTC
-	TRBV28	TRBJ1-6	once	CASNRRAYNSPLHF	TGTGCCAGCAACAGGAGGGCCTATAATTCACCCCTCCACTTT
-	TRBV6-5	TRBJ1-6	-	CASSYSFGDSNSPLHF	TGTGCCAGCAGTTACTCTTTTGGGGATTCTAATTCACCCCTCCACTTT
TRBD1	TRBV19	TRBJ1-1	-	CASNDRGRSNTEAFF	TGTGCCAGTAACGACAGGGGGCGATCAAACACTGAAGCTTTCTTT
-	TRBV7-2	TRBJ2-5	-	CASSYQGTSAQETQYF	TGTGCCAGCAGCTACCAGGGAACGTCTGCCCAAGAGACCCAGTACTTC
-	TRBV30	TRBJ1-3	-	CAWSSNGLSGNTIYF	TGTGCCTGGAGCTCTAACGGACTAAGTGGAAACACCATATATTTT
-	TRBV27	TRBJ2-2	-	CASSLGQGRTGELFF	TGTGCCAGCAGTTTAGGGCAGGGAAGGACCGGGGAGCTGTTTTTT
-	TRBV12-3/TRBV12-4	TRBJ2-1	once	CASSFGGDNEQFF	TGTGCCAGCAGTTTTGGTGGAGACAATGAGCAGTTCTTC
TRBD1	TRBV4-1	TRBJ2-1	few	CASSAPDRTLYNEQFF	TGCGCCAGCAGCGCCCCGGACAGGACCCTCTACAATGAGCAGTTCTTC
-	TRBV29-1	TRBJ2-7	-	CSVADGFSYEQYF	TGCAGCGTTGCCGACGGCTTTTCCTACGAGCAGTACTTC
TRBD1	TRBV28	TRBJ1-1	-	CASRTGAEAFF	TGTGCCAGCCGGACAGGGGCTGAAGCTTTCTTT
-	TRBV27	TRBJ1-2	-	CASSLSKGGRANYGYTF	TGTGCCAGCAGTTTATCGAAGGGAGGCAGGGCTAACTATGGCTACACCTTC
-	TRBV5-4	TRBJ1-5	-	CASSLEPNQPQHF	TGTGCCAGCAGCTTAGAACCGAATCAGCCCCAGCATTTT
TRBD1	TRBV7-8	TRBJ1-2	-	CASSYGTGRARDYGYTF	TGTGCCAGCAGCTATGGGACAGGGCGAGCGCGCGACTATGGCTACACCTTC
-	TRBV6-1	TRBJ1-6	-	CASSSRGKNSPLHF	TGTGCCAGCAGTAGCCGGGGAAAGAATTCACCCCTCCACTTT
-	TRBV11-3	TRBJ2-1	few	CASSPNYHEQFF	TGTGCCAGCAGCCCTAACTATCATGAGCAGTTCTTC
-	TRBV6-1	TRBJ1-6	-	CASSEVVDNSPLHF	TGTGCCAGCAGTGAAGTCGTGGACAATTCACCCCTCCACTTT
TRBD2	TRBV14	TRBJ2-3	-	CASSQETSRRTQYF	TGTGCCAGCAGCCAAGAGACTAGCCGTCGTACGCAGTATTTT
-	TRBV27	TRBJ1-2	-	CASSLSIATEGYGYTF	TGTGCCAGCAGTTTAAGCATCGCGACCGAAGGTTATGGCTACACCTTC
-	TRBV28	TRBJ2-2	-	CASSLAGATRGGELFF	TGTGCCAGCAGTTTGGCGGGGGCCACGAGGGGCGGGGAGCTGTTTTTT
-	TRBV28	TRBJ1-2	-	CASSLPTNYGYTF	TGTGCCAGCAGTTTGCCAACTAACTATGGCTACACCTTC
TRBD1	TRBV6-5	TRBJ1-6	-	CASRGQGDNSPLHF	TGTGCCAGCAGGGGACAGGGAGATAATTCACCCCTCCACTTT
-	TRBV29-1	TRBJ1-1	-	CSVGYTEAFF	TGCAGCGTTGGCTACACTGAAGCTTTCTTT
TRBD1	TRBV3-1/TRBV3-2	TRBJ2-7	-	CASRHWTGAEQYF	TGTGCCAGCAGACATTGGACAGGGGCCGAGCAGTACTTC
-	TRBV11-2	TRBJ2-1	-	CASSLITSSPEQFF	TGTGCCAGCAGCTTAATTACTAGTTCGCCTGAGCAGTTCTTC
-	TRBV7-2	TRBJ2-2	-	CASSRGHTTGELFF	TGTGCCAGCAGCCGTGGGCACACCACCGGGGAGCTGTTTTTT
-	TRBV3-1/TRBV3-2	TRBJ2-3	-	CASSHDGTQLYF	TGTGCCAGCAGCCACGACGGGACCCAGTTGTATTTT
TRBD1	TRBV28	TRBJ2-1	-	CASAMDGTGENEQFF	TGTGCCAGCGCGATGGATGGGACAGGGGAAAATGAGCAGTTCTTC
-	TRBV20-1	TRBJ2-3	-	CSASRLSTDTQYF	TGCAGTGCTAGTCGACTGAGCACAGATACGCAGTATTTT
-	TRBV18	TRBJ1-1	-	CASSPTGNTEAFF	TGTGCCAGCTCACCCACCGGGAACACTGAAGCTTTCTTT
-	TRBV18	TRBJ1-1	-	CASSPPGLFAEAFF	TGTGCCAGCTCACCACCGGGCCTGTTTGCTGAAGCTTTCTTT
-	TRBV6-1	TRBJ2-7	-	CASSDGRPYEQYF	TGTGCCAGCAGTGACGGACGCCCCTACGAGCAGTACTTC
-	TRBV7-2	TRBJ1-1	-	CASSLFQNTEAFF	TGTGCCAGCAGCTTATTCCAGAACACTGAAGCTTTCTTT
-	TRBV5-4	TRBJ2-5	-	CASSLGFSVQETQYF	TGTGCCAGCAGCTTGGGATTTAGCGTACAAGAGACCCAGTACTTC
TRBD1	TRBV27	TRBJ2-2	-	CASSFGRDRVWTGELFF	TGTGCCAGCAGTTTTGGCCGGGACAGGGTCTGGACCGGGGAGCTGTTTTTT
-	TRBV24-1	TRBJ1-5	once	CATSVGGNQPQHF	TGTGCCACCAGTGTAGGGGGGAATCAGCCCCAGCATTTT
-	TRBV28	TRBJ1-2	-	CASSSDGFNYGYTF	TGTGCCAGCAGTTCGGACGGATTTAACTATGGCTACACCTTC
-	TRBV7-9	TRBJ2-3	-	CASSGVPDTQYF	TGTGCCAGCAGCGGGGTACCAGATACGCAGTATTTT
TRBD1	TRBV28	TRBJ2-2	-	CATTGTANTGELFF	TGTGCCACTACCGGGACAGCGAACACCGGGGAGCTGTTTTTT
TRBD1	TRBV6-5	TRBJ2-7	-	CASSRGTGSEQYF	TGTGCCAGCAGCCGCGGGACAGGGTCCGAGCAGTACTTC
-	TRBV19	TRBJ2-7	once	CASSIGGDTYEQYF	TGTGCCAGTAGTATAGGAGGGGACACCTACGAGCAGTACTTC
TRBD2	TRBV19	TRBJ2-3	-	CASRDLAGSDTQYF	TGTGCCAGTCGAGATCTAGCGGGGTCAGATACGCAGTATTTT
-	TRBV4-3	TRBJ2-7	-	CASSQDEVRGGESYEQYF	TGCGCCAGCAGCCAAGATGAGGTCAGGGGAGGGGAGTCCTACGAGCAGTACTTC
-	TRBV28	TRBJ2-2	-	CASKDGSQGLFF	TGTGCCAGCAAGGATGGCTCTCAGGGGCTGTTTTTT
-	TRBV2	TRBJ2-5	-	CASTVGDSRGETQYF	TGTGCCAGCACGGTGGGGGACTCGAGGGGCGAGACCCAGTACTTC
-	TRBV27	TRBJ2-2	once	CASRGPGVATGELFF	TGTGCCAGCAGAGGCCCAGGGGTTGCCACCGGGGAGCTGTTTTTT
-	TRBV6-6	TRBJ1-6	-	CASSVPHNSPLHF	TGTGCCAGCAGCGTTCCGCATAATTCACCCCTCCACTTT
-	TRBV19	TRBJ1-5	-	CASSIGNQPQHF	TGTGCCAGTAGTATCGGGAATCAGCCCCAGCATTTT
-	TRBV7-2	TRBJ1-3	-	CASSSPDRLSGNTIYF	TGTGCCAGCAGCTCACCCGACAGGCTCTCTGGAAACACCATATATTTT
-	TRBV29-1	TRBJ2-3	-	CSVLAGTDTQYF	TGCAGCGTTTTGGCGGGCACAGATACGCAGTATTTT
TRBD2	TRBV7-2	TRBJ2-1	-	CASSYSGDSYNEQFF	TGTGCCAGCAGTTATAGCGGGGACTCCTACAATGAGCAGTTCTTC
-	TRBV4-1	TRBJ1-1	-	CASSRGDTEAFF	TGCGCCAGCAGCCGCGGGGACACTGAAGCTTTCTTT
-	TRBV6-5	TRBJ1-5	few	CASNAGVSNQPQHF	TGTGCCAGCAACGCGGGGGTTAGCAATCAGCCCCAGCATTTT
-	TRBV6-4	TRBJ1-6	-	CASSRQVGNSPLHF	TGTGCCAGCAGTCGACAGGTGGGCAATTCACCCCTCCACTTT
-	TRBV10-3	TRBJ1-1	few	CAISELKGDTEAFF	TGTGCCATCAGTGAGCTAAAGGGGGACACTGAAGCTTTCTTT
-	TRBV12-3/TRBV12-4	TRBJ2-3	-	CASSPSTDTQYF	TGTGCCAGCAGTCCCTCCACAGATACGCAGTATTTT
TRBD1	TRBV4-3	TRBJ1-1	-	CASSQDRPETGWLNTEAFF	TGCGCCAGCAGCCAAGATCGGCCGGAGACAGGGTGGTTGAACACTGAAGCTTTCTTT